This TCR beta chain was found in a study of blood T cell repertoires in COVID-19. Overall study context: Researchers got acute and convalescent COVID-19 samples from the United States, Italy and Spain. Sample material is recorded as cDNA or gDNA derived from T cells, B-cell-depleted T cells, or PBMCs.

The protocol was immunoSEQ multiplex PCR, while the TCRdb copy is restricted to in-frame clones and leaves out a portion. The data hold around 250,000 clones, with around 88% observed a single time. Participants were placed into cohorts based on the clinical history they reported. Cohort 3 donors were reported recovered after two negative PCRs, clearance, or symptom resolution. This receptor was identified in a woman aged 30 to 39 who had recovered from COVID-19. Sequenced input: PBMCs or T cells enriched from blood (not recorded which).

CDR3 sequence: CASSMTSTSGSPLHF. CDR3 nucleotides: TGTGCCAGTAGTATGACTTCCACGTCGGGTTCACCCCTCCACTTT. The chain is built from TRBV19 and TRBJ1-6; no firm D call. Deletions cut 3 bases from V and 9 bases from J, with 15 bases between. The CDR3 extends over 15 amino acids. CDR1 and CDR2 from the germline V gene are LNHDA and SQIVND (reference sequence).